The 16 T cell receptor beta chains below all came from one sample that was sequenced in a study of cytomegalovirus exposure and HLA in healthy donors. Both 60 Vbeta primers and 13 Jbeta primers went into the PCR. TCRdb's table, derived via immunoSEQ multiplex PCR, lists solely in-frame clones and lacks some. This table holds about 150,000 clones, more than 75% found once. Sequenced input: PBMCs. Every receptor here comes from a human donor in good health.

The genes are TRBV6-4 and TRBJ2-3; D possibly corresponds to TRBD2 (6 bases). Trimming stripped 2 bases from V and 5 bases from J, with 11 bases between. This CDR3 has 14 amino acids. Germline values: CDR1 MRHNA, CDR2 SNTAGT. The CDR3 loop is CASSDGGTGDTQYF. The CDR3 region has the DNA TGTGCCAGCAGTGACGGAGGGACCGGAGATACGCAGTATTTT.

The chain employs TRBV4-1 and TRBJ2-7; TRBD1 aligns across 9 bases. The germline V gene encodes CDR1 MGHRA and CDR2 YSYEKL. CDR3 length equals 15 residues. V was pared by 5 bases and J by 5 bases, with 10 bases of the junction left unmatched. The CDR3 nucleotides are TGCGCCAGCAGCTATCCGGGACAGGGTCATGACGAGCAGTACTTC. Translated: CASSYPGQGHDEQYF.

This clone was seen only a few times. The chain joins TRBV11-2 to TRBJ2-3; 8 bases are a match to TRBD2. This CDR3 is built from 17 residues. Germline CDR1 SGHAT, CDR2 FQNNGV. J gave up 4 bases and V 5 bases, and 14 bases lay outside the gene matches. The CDR3 sequence is CASSLRTVSGTSDTQYF. The CDR3 DNA follows: TGTGCCAGCAGCCTGCGGACAGTTAGCGGGACGTCAGATACGCAGTATTTT.

V and J are TRBV7-9 and TRBJ1-3; 7 positions match TRBD1. Trimming cost V 5 bases and J 3 bases; bases outside gene matches: 10. Per germline, CDR1 SEHNR and CDR2 FQNEAQ (reference sequence). There are 16 residues in the CDR3. For the CDR3, the DNA is TGTGCCAGCAGCCAGATCGTGGGACAGCATGGAAACACCATATATTTT. Translating it yields CASSQIVGQHGNTIYF.

The chain links TRBV28 to TRBJ2-4; TRBD2 might be the D (5 bases). With 3 bases removed from V and 0 bases from J, the gap between germline ends came to 21 bases. Germline V CDR1 and CDR2: MDHEN, SYDVKM. The CDR3 has 19 amino acids. The CDR3 sequence: CASSFRGLEPNLAKNIQYF. CDR3 coding DNA: TGTGCCAGCAGTTTCAGAGGGCTTGAGCCCAACCTAGCCAAAAACATTCAGTACTTC.

This rearrangement joins TRBV6-5 to TRBJ1-2, with 8 bases that match TRBD1. From germline, CDR1 is MNHEY and CDR2 SVGAGI. V lost 6 bases and J lost 4; bases outside the gene matches: 7. CDR3 size: 14 residues. The chain's CDR3 is CASREPTGAYGYTF. The CDR3 DNA is TGTGCCAGCAGGGAACCGACAGGGGCCTATGGCTACACCTTC.

This clone turned up a few times. This chain joins TRBV25-1 and TRBJ2-6, with 9 bases that match TRBD1. With V trimmed by 5 bases and J by 4 bases, 3 bases remained unmatched. The CDR3 spans 15 residues. Germline V CDR1 and CDR2: MGHDK, SYGVNS. The CDR3 protein is CASSTTGGGANVLTF. CDR3 coding DNA: TGTGCCAGCAGTACAACAGGGGGCGGGGCCAACGTCCTGACTTTC. Full variable domain (remainder filled in from reference TRBV25-1 and TRBJ2-6): EADIYQTPRYLVIGTGKKITLECSQTMGHDKMYWYQQDPGMELHLIHYSYGVNSTEKGDLSSESTVSRIRTEHFPLTLESARPSHTSQYLCASSTTGGGANVLTFGAGSRLTVL.

A single count supports this clone. V usage is TRBV7-3 and J usage is TRBJ2-2; 12 bases are a match to TRBD2. J lost 4 bases, V lost 4 bases, and 10 bases had no gene match. Germline CDR1 reads SGHTA; CDR2 reads FQGTGA. The CDR3 runs 18 residues. The CDR3 sequence: CASSSQPLLAGGTGELFF. CDR3 nucleotides: TGTGCCAGCAGCTCTCAACCTCTACTAGCGGGAGGCACCGGGGAGCTGTTTTTT.

V gene TRBV27 combines with J gene TRBJ1-5; the D is unclear. The CDR3 covers 14 residues. Trimming stripped 6 bases from V and 0 bases from J, with 9 bases between. Germline lookup yields CDR1 MNHEY and CDR2 SMNVEV (reference sequence). CDR3 coding DNA: TGTGCCAGCAGACAATTATATAGCAATCAGCCCCAGCATTTT. Translated: CASRQLYSNQPQHF.

V usage is TRBV28 and J usage is TRBJ1-1; D uncertain. The CDR3 is 13 residues long. The ends were cut back, 7 bases at V and 4 bases at J, with 13 bases in the middle. CDR1 and CDR2 from the germline V gene are MDHEN and SYDVKM. The CDR3 spells CASNGEMGTEAFF. DNA for the CDR3: TGTGCCAGCAATGGGGAGATGGGCACTGAAGCTTTCTTT.

The V gene is TRBV5-6, the J gene TRBJ1-2; D unclear. The germline CDR1 and CDR2 sequences are SGHDT and YYEEEE. This CDR3 is built from 13 residues. The V and J ends lost 0 bases and 7 bases respectively, with 10 bases between them. CDR3 DNA: TGTGCCAGCAGCTTGGTATCGGGAACTGGCTACACCTTC. This gives the protein CASSLVSGTGYTF.

V and J are TRBV19 and TRBJ1-5; a weak D match, TRBD1 (5 bases). CDR1 is LNHDA, CDR2 SQIVND, per germline (reference sequence). V gave up 4 bases and J gave up 4 bases, with 17 bases separating them. The CDR3 runs to 16 residues. The CDR3 DNA reads TGTGCCAGTAGTACCCTAAGACAGACTTCAAATCAGCCCCAGCATTTT. Residues: CASSTLRQTSNQPQHF.

The V call is TRBV18, the J call TRBJ1-3; TRBD1 agrees at 7 bases. V lost 4 bases and J lost 1; bases outside the gene matches: 13. CDR1 is KGHSH, CDR2 LQKENI, per germline. The length of the CDR3 is 18 residues. The CDR3 here is CASSRLLTTGPSGNTIYF. CDR3 in DNA: TGTGCCAGCTCACGATTATTGACGACAGGGCCTTCTGGAAACACCATATATTTT.

V and J are TRBV6-1 and TRBJ2-7; 7 positions agree with TRBD2. V trimming: 6 bases; J trimming: 2 bases; junction bases outside the gene matches: 10. The length of the CDR3 is 15 residues. CDR1 is MNHNS, CDR2 SASEGT, per germline. The CDR3 DNA sequence: TGTGCCAGCAGGATCATCCGGGGGGATCCCTACGAGCAGTACTTC. As protein: CASRIIRGDPYEQYF.

V is TRBV5-1 and J is TRBJ2-7, with 7 nucleotides matching TRBD1. The J segment lost 2 bases and the V segment lost 4 bases, leaving 6 bases of the junction unmatched. There are 14 residues in the CDR3. Looked up from germline, CDR1 is SGHRS and CDR2 is YFSETQ. The CDR3: CASSPGQTAYEQYF. The CDR3 nucleotides read TGCGCCAGCAGCCCGGGACAGACCGCCTACGAGCAGTACTTC.

The chain is built from TRBV18 and TRBJ2-3, with a tentative D call TRBD1 (7 bases). The CDR3 sequence is 15 residues long. Germline V gene lookup returns CDR1 KGHSH and CDR2 LQKENI. V shed 5 bases and J shed 4 bases, with 16 bases lying between them. The CDR3 loop is CASSVDREAPDTQYF. The CDR3, as DNA: TGTGCCAGCTCAGTCGACAGGGAGGCCCCAGATACGCAGTATTTT.